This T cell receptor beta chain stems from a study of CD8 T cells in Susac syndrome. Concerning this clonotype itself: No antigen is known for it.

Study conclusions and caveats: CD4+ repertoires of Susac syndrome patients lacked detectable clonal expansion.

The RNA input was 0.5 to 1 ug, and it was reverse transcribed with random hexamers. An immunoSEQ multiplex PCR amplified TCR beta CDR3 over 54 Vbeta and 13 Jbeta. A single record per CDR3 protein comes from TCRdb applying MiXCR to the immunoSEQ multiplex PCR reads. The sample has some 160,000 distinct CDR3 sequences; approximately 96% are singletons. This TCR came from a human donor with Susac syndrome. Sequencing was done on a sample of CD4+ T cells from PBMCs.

CDR3 protein: CSARGTSGKYEQYF. CDR3 nucleotides: TGCAGTGCTAGGGGGACTAGCGGGAAATACGAGCAGTACTTC. V and J are TRBV20-1 and TRBJ2-7; TRBD2 agrees at 13 bases. Germline CDR1 and CDR2: DFQATT and SNEGSKA (reference sequence). The CDR3 is made up of 14 amino acids. The trim removed 3 bases at V and 4 bases at J, leaving 3 bases unmatched.